These 32 T cell receptor beta chains were sequenced from one sample in a study of shared clonotypes between healthy human individuals. The assay was immunoSEQ multiplex PCR, and TCRdb's table has in-frame clones only and misses some. This sample has over 75,000 clones, with over 60% found just once. Sequencing input: memory CD8+ T cells sorted from blood. The sample's subset: CD45RO+ cells pooled with CCR7-negative TemRA cells. These TCRs come from a man aged 25 to 45 in good health.

This clone occurred many times. The rearrangement links TRBV7-8 to TRBJ2-1; D gene uncertain. V lost 0 bases to trimming and J lost 10 bases, with 4 bases between them. Germline V gene sequence: CDR1 SGHVS, CDR2 FQNEAQ. The CDR3 runs to 11 residues. The CDR3 nucleotides are TGTGCCAGCAGCTTAGCTGGGGAGCAGTTCTTC. Protein product: CASSLAGEQFF.

The rearrangement joins TRBV29-1 to TRBJ2-1; D perhaps matches TRBD1 (5 bases). This CDR3 is built from 14 residues. Trimming cost V 3 bases and J 4 bases, with 13 bases left between them. CDR1 SQVTM and CDR2 ANQGSEA come from the germline V gene. The CDR3 nucleotides are TGCAGCGTTGATGTGACAGCCTTATACAATGAGCAGTTCTTC. Amino acid sequence: CSVDVTALYNEQFF.

The chain joins TRBV7-9 to TRBJ1-2; D is unresolved. Germline values: CDR1 SEHNR, CDR2 FQNEAQ (reference sequence). The CDR3 is 14 amino acids. Deletions cut 1 base from V and 3 bases from J, with 9 bases between. CDR3 region: CASSLGQDYYGYTF. The DNA for the CDR3 is TGTGCCAGCAGCTTAGGGCAGGACTACTATGGCTACACCTTC.

The chain employs TRBV10-2 and TRBJ2-2; 7 bases are shared with TRBD2. CDR3 length: 17 residues. V shed 6 bases and J 6 bases; nucleotides not matched to a gene: 16. CDR1 is WSHSY, CDR2 SAAADI, per germline. The CDR3 loop is CASRKTSAGVSPGELFF. In DNA, the CDR3 is TGCGCCAGCAGGAAAACTTCCGCGGGAGTATCTCCCGGGGAGCTGTTTTTT.

The chain recombines TRBV14 with TRBJ1-1; no clear D gene. The CDR3 contains 14 residues. From germline, CDR1 is SGHDN and CDR2 FVKESK. The V end lost 1 base, the J end lost 5 bases, and 11 bases lay between the germline ends. CDR3 nucleotide sequence: TGTGCCAGCAGCCAAGTTTACGGCGGAACTGAAGCTTTCTTT. This gives the protein CASSQVYGGTEAFF.

DNA of the CDR3: TGTGCCAGCAGCCGAGGACAGCTTCTCACAGATACGCAGTATTTT. Encoded protein: CASSRGQLLTDTQYF. The chain joins TRBV7-2 to TRBJ2-3; D might be TRBD1 (6 bases). From germline, CDR1 is SGHTA and CDR2 FQGNSA. V lost 5 bases, J lost 2 bases, and 14 bases lay in between. The CDR3 spans 15 residues.

CDR3 coding DNA: TGTGCCATCAGTGAAGGGCAGGGCAATGAGCAGTTCTTC. As protein: CAISEGQGNEQFF. This chain uses TRBV10-3 with TRBJ2-1, with D tentatively TRBD1 (5 bases). The germline V gene encodes CDR1 ENHRY and CDR2 SYGVKD. This CDR3 comprises 13 residues. Between the trimmed V and J ends, which lost 3 bases and 6 bases, there was a span of 9 bases.

J is TRBJ1-5 and V is TRBV27; D uncertain. V lost 5 bases, J lost 7 bases, and 12 bases lay in between. The CDR3 is 13 amino acids. Germline V lookup: CDR1 MNHEY, CDR2 SMNVEV (reference sequence). CDR3 sequence reads: CASSPGYLQPQHF. The DNA of the CDR3 is TGTGCCAGCAGTCCAGGCTATTTACAGCCCCAGCATTTT.

V usage is TRBV11-2 and J usage is TRBJ1-2, with D unclear. V was clipped by 5 bases and J by 1 base, with 5 bases between them. Germline values: CDR1 SGHAT, CDR2 FQNNGV. The CDR3 length is 12 residues. The CDR3 coding sequence is TGTGCCAGCAGCCCTAGTAACTATGGCTACACCTTC. This gives the protein CASSPSNYGYTF.

J is TRBJ1-1 and V is TRBV19, with D unclear. Per the germline V gene, CDR1 is LNHDA and CDR2 is SQIVND (reference sequence). The CDR3 covers 13 residues. V lost 3 bases to trimming and J lost 7 bases, with 12 bases between them. CDR3 DNA: TGTGCCAGTAGTATGGGGAGTGGGGATGAAGCTTTCTTT. Translating gives CASSMGSGDEAFF.

The chain joins TRBV19 to TRBJ1-5, with D hard to call. Trimming took 3 bases from V and 4 from J, leaving 13 bases between them. The CDR3 spans 15 residues. The germline V gene has CDR1 LNHDA and CDR2 SQIVND (reference sequence). CDR3 sequence: CASSIVGIRNQPQHF. CDR3 in DNA: TGTGCCAGTAGTATCGTAGGCATCCGGAATCAGCCCCAGCATTTT.

The rearrangement uses TRBV15 and TRBJ1-5, with D uncertain. V lost 2 bases and J 4 bases, leaving 6 bases between the germline ends. The CDR3 runs to 13 residues. Germline-derived CDR1 and CDR2 are LNHNV and YYDKDF (reference sequence). Here the CDR3 reads CATSRIYNQPQHF. CDR3 nucleotides: TGTGCCACCAGCAGAATCTATAATCAGCCCCAGCATTTT.

CDR3 bases: TGTGCCAGCAGTTTGACCAGGATTAATGAGCAGTTCTTC. This encodes CASSLTRINEQFF. The rearrangement links TRBV28 to TRBJ2-1; D is ambiguous. The germline V gene has CDR1 MDHEN and CDR2 SYDVKM. The CDR3 sequence is 13 residues long. The V end lost 3 bases, the J end lost 7 bases, and 10 bases lay between the germline ends.

This chain uses TRBV4-1 with TRBJ2-7; the match to TRBD1 covers 7 bases. The germline V gene encodes CDR1 MGHRA and CDR2 YSYEKL. The CDR3 is made up of 15 amino acids. After removal of 0 bases from V and 3 bases from J, the junction contained 5 bases not matched to a gene. Here the CDR3 DNA reads TGCGCCAGCAGCCAAGAATGGGACAGTTACTACGAGCAGTACTTC. It codes for CASSQEWDSYYEQYF.

The chain links TRBV4-2 to TRBJ2-7; D remains unclear. Per the germline V gene, CDR1 is LGHNA and CDR2 is YNFKEQ. CDR3 length equals 13 residues. With 4 bases removed from V and 3 bases from J, the gap between germline ends came to 10 bases. The CDR3 loop reads CASSRDTDYEQYF. In nucleotides, the CDR3 is TGTGCCAGCAGCCGCGACACCGACTACGAGCAGTACTTC.

The rearrangement uses TRBV9 and TRBJ2-1, with unresolved D. The CDR3 length is 14 residues. V was trimmed by 3 bases and J by 5 bases, leaving 12 bases between them. The germline CDR1 and CDR2 sequences are SGDLS and YYNGEE. CDR3 in DNA: TGTGCCAGCAGCGACCAGACTGGTGACAATGAGCAGTTCTTC. It is translated as CASSDQTGDNEQFF.

This sequence joins TRBV11-2 and TRBJ2-1; 8 bases are a match to TRBD2. Germline trimming cut 0 bases from V and 4 bases from J; bases unmatched to any gene: 2. This CDR3 comprises 15 residues. Germline CDR1 SGHAT, CDR2 FQNNGV. The CDR3 region has the DNA TGTGCCAGCAGCTTAGAGTCTAGCGGGTACAATGAGCAGTTCTTC. The encoded protein is CASSLESSGYNEQFF.

This clone has more than one count but fewer than ten. The chain employs TRBV25-1 and TRBJ2-1; 9 nucleotides align to TRBD1. The junction had 8 bases not matched to a gene; V was cut back by 6 bases and J by 5 bases. Germline CDR1 MGHDK, CDR2 SYGVNS. This CDR3 has 15 residues. CDR3 residues: CASSDRGIRNNEQFF. CDR3 coding DNA: TGTGCCAGCAGCGACAGGGGGATTAGAAACAATGAGCAGTTCTTC.

The chain couples TRBV4-1 to TRBJ2-7, with TRBD1 matching over 8 bases. Germline CDR1 MGHRA, CDR2 YSYEKL. V lost 0 bases, J lost 3 bases, and 4 bases stayed unmatched. The CDR3 spans 15 residues. The CDR3 region has the DNA TGCGCCAGCAGCCAAGAGACAGGGGAATTCTACGAGCAGTACTTC. It codes for CASSQETGEFYEQYF.

The chain couples TRBV2 to TRBJ1-1; TRBD1 is a possible D gene (6 bases). CDR3 length: 15 amino acids. V lost 4 bases, J lost 2 bases, and 14 bases lay in between. Germline V gene sequence: CDR1 SNHLY, CDR2 FYNNEI. CDR3 bases: TGTGCCAGCAGTGCGCGAGGGGGGGGAAACACTGAAGCTTTCTTT. Translated, it gives CASSARGGGNTEAFF.

The V call is TRBV10-3, the J call TRBJ2-7; 7 positions match TRBD1. J lost 4 bases, V lost 10 bases, and 13 bases had no gene match. The CDR3 runs 14 residues. CDR1 is ENHRY and CDR2 is SYGVKD in the germline V gene. The CDR3 region is CASGPQGTGYEQYF. The CDR3 coding sequence is TGTGCCAGCGGTCCACAGGGGACGGGTTACGAGCAGTACTTC.

In regard to this clone: An end of the junction does not agree with germline; a read error may underlie this. The chain carries TRBV7-7 and TRBJ2-7; no firm D call. This CDR3 has 15 residues. Germline lookup yields CDR1 SSHAT and CDR2 FNYEAQ (reference sequence). For the CDR3, the DNA is TGTGCTAGCAGCTTAGGTCTGTCTAGCTCCTACGAGCAGTACTTC. It codes for CASSLGLSSSYEQYF.

In this sample, this clone turned up a few times. One base separates it from a far larger clone, so it is likely a read error. In the same sample, other DNA sequences code for this CDR3. The chain has TRBV6-1 and TRBJ2-7; 13 bases are shared with TRBD2. The CDR3 extends over 15 amino acids. The V gene's germline CDR1 is MNHNS and CDR2 SASEGT. V trimming: 1 base; J trimming: 3 bases; junction bases outside the gene matches: 0. The CDR3 DNA is TGTGCCAGCAGTGAAGGGACTAGCGGGAGCTACGAGCAGTACTTC. Residues: CASSEGTSGSYEQYF.

The chain is built from TRBV7-9 and TRBJ2-7; 7 bases align to TRBD1. V lost 1 base and J lost 4; bases outside the gene matches: 4. Germline lookup yields CDR1 SEHNR and CDR2 FQNEAQ (reference sequence). This CDR3 has 14 residues. The CDR3 DNA follows: TGTGCCAGCAGCTTAGTCGGACAGGCGTACGAGCAGTACTTC. It yields the protein CASSLVGQAYEQYF.

Many counts were recorded for this clone. V and J are TRBV5-1 and TRBJ2-7; D possibly matches TRBD1 or TRBD2 (5 bases each). The germline V gene encodes CDR1 SGHRS and CDR2 YFSETQ. V was cut by 0 bases and J by 4 bases, with 11 bases left in between. The CDR3 sequence is 14 residues long. The CDR3 reads CASSLAGTSYEQYF. The CDR3 region has the DNA TGCGCCAGCAGCTTGGCCGGGACCTCATACGAGCAGTACTTC.

The rearrangement uses TRBV28 and TRBJ2-7; D gene uncertain. The CDR3 totals 13 residues. The ends were cut back, 2 bases at V and 2 bases at J, with 7 bases in the middle. From germline, CDR1 is MDHEN and CDR2 SYDVKM. DNA of the CDR3: TGTGCCAGCAGTTTAGCCCCTACCTACGAGCAGTACTTC. This translates into CASSLAPTYEQYF.

The chain uses TRBV2 and TRBJ2-5, with 8 bases matching TRBD2. The ends lost 7 bases at V and 2 bases at J; junction bases unmatched: 6. The CDR3 has 14 residues. The germline V gene has CDR1 SNHLY and CDR2 FYNNEI. CDR3 loop: CASKSRGGQETQYF. The DNA of the CDR3 is TGTGCCAGCAAATCACGGGGGGGTCAAGAGACCCAGTACTTC.

This clone was observed a few times. V is TRBV9 and J is TRBJ1-1; D might be TRBD1 (6 bases). This CDR3 contains 16 residues. V shed 4 bases and J shed 1 base, with 17 bases lying between them. CDR1 is SGDLS, CDR2 YYNGEE, per germline. The CDR3, as DNA: TGTGCCAGCAGCCCCCCCGGGGGGCGGTGGAACACTGAAGCTTTCTTT. Translation gives CASSPPGGRWNTEAFF.

The sample holds many counts of this clone. The chain has TRBV19 and TRBJ1-5, with 7 bases aligning to TRBD1. The CDR3 has 16 residues. Germline CDR1 is LNHDA and CDR2 is SQIVND (reference sequence). Trimming removed 10 bases from V and 2 bases from J; junction bases left unmatched: 14. The CDR3 DNA follows: TGTGCCACCCTGGATCGAAACAGGGGCGGCAATCAGCCCCAGCATTTT. Its translation: CATLDRNRGGNQPQHF.

This clone was recorded at least ten times. V and J are TRBV2 and TRBJ2-5; D assignment may be TRBD1 or TRBD2 (5 bases each). There are 14 residues in the CDR3. Trimming took 3 bases from V and 2 from J, leaving 10 bases between them. CDR1 and CDR2 from the germline V gene are SNHLY and FYNNEI. This CDR3 reads CASSDFGGQETQYF. CDR3 in DNA: TGTGCCAGCAGTGATTTTGGGGGACAAGAGACCCAGTACTTC.

The chain has TRBV10-1 and TRBJ2-5; 7 nucleotides match TRBD2. This CDR3 has 13 amino acids. Losses at the gene ends were 4 bases for V and 3 bases for J; bases not matched to a gene: 2. The V gene's germline CDR1 is WNHNN and CDR2 SYGVQD (reference sequence). CDR3 loop: CASSAGREETQYF. The CDR3 bases are TGCGCCAGCAGTGCAGGGAGGGAAGAGACCCAGTACTTC.

V is TRBV9 and J is TRBJ2-3; possible D gene TRBD2, 6 bases. Germline V gives CDR1 SGDLS, CDR2 YYNGEE. Trimming cost V 0 bases and J 1 base, with 12 bases left between them. The CDR3 extends over 16 amino acids. In DNA, the CDR3 is TGTGCCAGCAGCGTAGATAGATGGGGGGGCACAGATACGCAGTATTTT. It yields the protein CASSVDRWGGTDTQYF.